This passage covers 22 T cell receptor beta chains from one sample sequenced in a study of identical twins. Each CDR3 protein gets one entry after TCRdb re-called the 5' RACE reads with MiXCR. Among 750,000 to 950,000 distinct CDR3 sequences, about 12% were seen once, and the ten largest hold 1.5% to 2%. This sample was also put to use in a study of yellow fever vaccine responses in identical twins.

Sequenced material: PBMCs. These receptors all come from a woman aged 18 to 35 in good health.

The table lists this clonotype with many counts. This rearrangement joins TRBV25-1 to TRBJ2-3; 9 nucleotides line up with TRBD2. From germline, CDR1 is MGHDK and CDR2 SYGVNS. Germline trimming cut 3 bases from V and 3 bases from J; bases unmatched to any gene: 4. This CDR3 is 15 amino acids long. Written as DNA, the CDR3 is TGTGCCAGCAGTGAGCGGGAGGGCAAGACAGATACGCAGTATTTT. Encoded protein: CASSEREGKTDTQYF. Full variable domain (rest looked up from reference TRBV25-1 and TRBJ2-3): EADIYQTPRYLVIGTGKKITLECSQTMGHDKMYWYQQDPGMELHLIHYSYGVNSTEKGDLSSESTVSRIRTEHFPLTLESARPSHTSQYLCASSEREGKTDTQYFGPGTRLTVL.

This clonotype is a singleton in its sample. The V gene is TRBV7-6, the J gene TRBJ2-3; TRBD2 matches 10 bases. This CDR3 comprises 16 residues. CDR1 and CDR2 from the germline V gene are SGHVS and FNYEAQ. V was pared by 5 bases and J by 3 bases, with 8 bases of the junction left unmatched. The CDR3 DNA sequence: TGTGCCAGCAGCCGCAGGGCTAGCGGGGGAACAGATACGCAGTATTTT. Protein product: CASSRRASGGTDTQYF.

This chain connects TRBV12-3 or TRBV12-4 to TRBJ2-2; 11 nucleotides line up with TRBD2. V lost 6 bases, J lost 1 base, and 10 bases stayed unmatched. This CDR3 spans 18 amino acids. Here the CDR3 reads CASRTTSGRGGNTGELFF. For the CDR3, the DNA is TGTGCCAGCAGGACCACTAGCGGGAGAGGGGGGAACACCGGGGAGCTGTTTTTT.

The CDR3 sequence is CASSQVFGGSRTDTQYF. The CDR3 nucleotides are TGCGCCAGCAGCCAAGTATTCGGCGGGAGTAGGACAGATACGCAGTATTTT. V is TRBV4-1 and J is TRBJ2-3; 7 bases map to TRBD2. Germline CDR1 MGHRA, CDR2 YSYEKL. V was pared by 1 base and J by 3 bases, with 10 bases of the junction left unmatched. The CDR3 consists of 17 residues.

The rearrangement links TRBV2 to TRBJ2-1; 7 nucleotides align to TRBD2. CDR3 length equals 16 residues. CDR1 is SNHLY and CDR2 is FYNNEI in the germline V gene. V shed 2 bases and J 3 bases; nucleotides not matched to a gene: 7. CDR3 nucleotides: TGTGCCAGCAGTGAATTCTCGGCTAGCGGCTACAATGAGCAGTTCTTC. Its translation: CASSEFSASGYNEQFF.

The CDR3 sequence: CASSWRGRAFEQYF. In DNA, the CDR3 is TGTGCCAGCAGTTGGAGGGGCAGAGCGTTCGAGCAGTACTTC. The V gene is TRBV12-3 or TRBV12-4, the J gene TRBJ2-7; a weak D match, TRBD2 (6 bases). V dropped 4 bases and J dropped 6 bases, with 16 bases sitting between them. The CDR3 length is 14 residues.

The chain employs TRBV6-2 or TRBV6-3 and TRBJ2-3; D might be TRBD1 or TRBD2, each matching 5 bases. The CDR3 sequence is 15 residues long. Germline lookup yields CDR1 MNHEY and CDR2 SVGEGT. The ends were cut back, 7 bases at V and 2 bases at J, with 16 bases in the middle. The CDR3 region is CASTLRLGTTDTQYF. CDR3 coding DNA: TGTGCCAGCACCCTACGACTCGGGACCACAGATACGCAGTATTTT.

This clonotype was counted at least ten times. V usage is TRBV5-1 and J usage is TRBJ2-1; TRBD2 agrees at 10 bases. This CDR3 comprises 16 residues. Unmatched junction bases numbered 2, after V lost 0 bases and J lost 2 bases. CDR1 SGHRS and CDR2 YFSETQ come from the germline V gene. DNA of the CDR3: TGCGCCAGCAGCTTGGCTAGCGGGGGCCCCTACAATGAGCAGTTCTTC. Amino acids: CASSLASGGPYNEQFF.

This chain connects TRBV20-1 to TRBJ2-2; D is ambiguous. Looked up from germline, CDR1 is DFQATT and CDR2 is SNEGSKA (reference sequence). This CDR3 region has 12 residues. The CDR3 sequence: CATYDNTGELFF. DNA of the CDR3: TGCGCAACGTATGATAACACCGGGGAGCTGTTTTTT.

The chain is built from TRBV29-1 and TRBJ1-1; 7 nucleotides agree with TRBD1. The CDR3 length is 14 residues. Germline CDR1 is SQVTM and CDR2 is ANQGSEA. After removal of 4 bases from V and 3 bases from J, the junction contained 8 bases not matched to a gene. DNA for the CDR3: TGCAGCGTTGTTTCCAGGGGGGGGGACACTGAAGCTTTCTTT. This sequence encodes CSVVSRGGDTEAFF.

This clonotype was picked up a small number of times. The rearrangement uses TRBV20-1 and TRBJ2-2, with 8 bases matching TRBD2. V shed 5 bases, J shed 3 bases, and the junction held 5 bases outside the gene matches. This CDR3 comprises 14 residues. CDR1 DFQATT and CDR2 SNEGSKA come from the germline V gene (reference sequence). CDR3 in DNA: TGCAGTGCTTGGACTAGCACTGACACCGGGGAGCTGTTTTTT. Protein: CSAWTSTDTGELFF.

This clonotype came up a few times. The chain employs TRBV10-2 and TRBJ1-1, with D possibly matching TRBD1 (6 bases). Germline V CDR1 and CDR2: WSHSY, SAAADI. This CDR3 has 13 residues. Trimming left V 4 bases short and J 4 bases short, with 10 bases between. CDR3 in DNA: TGCGCCAGCAGTGTCCCAGGGGCCACTGAAGCTTTCTTT. Amino acids: CASSVPGATEAFF.

The chain has TRBV27 and TRBJ1-1, with a weak D call TRBD1 (6 bases). From germline, CDR1 is MNHEY and CDR2 SMNVEV (reference sequence). This CDR3 is 12 amino acids long. Trimming shortened V by 5 bases and J by 7 bases, and 11 bases separated the two germline ends. This chain's CDR3 is CASSQLGGEAFF. The CDR3 DNA is TGTGCCAGCAGTCAGTTAGGGGGTGAAGCTTTCTTT.

This rearrangement joins TRBV20-1 to TRBJ1-3; D not resolved. The CDR3 sequence is 14 residues long. Germline assignment: CDR1 DFQATT and CDR2 SNEGSKA (reference sequence). Trimming cost V 0 bases and J 0 bases, with 6 bases left between them. CDR3 DNA: TGCAGTGCTAGAGACATGAGCTCTGGAAACACCATATATTTT. Its translation: CSARDMSSGNTIYF.

This chain joins TRBV7-9 and TRBJ2-1; 11 positions agree with TRBD2. Losses at the gene ends were 3 bases for V and 6 bases for J; bases not matched to a gene: 4. CDR1 SEHNR and CDR2 FQNEAQ come from the germline V gene (reference sequence). The CDR3 has 15 amino acids. CDR3 DNA sequence: TGTGCCAGCAGCTTTAGCGGGGGGGCCCCCAATGAGCAGTTCTTC. The encoded protein is CASSFSGGAPNEQFF. The full variable domain, its missing parts supplied by reference TRBV7-9 and TRBJ2-1, is DTGVSQNPRHKITKRGQNVTFRCDPISEHNRLYWYRQTLGQGPEFLTYFQNEAQLEKSRLLSDRFSAERPKGSFSTLEIQRTEQGDSAMYLCASSFSGGAPNEQFFGPGTRLTVL.

This clonotype occurred a few times. V is TRBV4-1 and J is TRBJ2-2; 7 nucleotides match TRBD2. V trimming: 0 bases; J trimming: 1 base; junction bases outside the gene matches: 5. The CDR3 runs 17 residues. Germline-derived CDR1 and CDR2 are MGHRA and YSYEKL. The CDR3 coding sequence is TGCGCCAGCAGCCAAGACGGCGGGAGAGGGAACACCGGGGAGCTGTTTTTT. This translates into CASSQDGGRGNTGELFF.

The table lists this clonotype with a few counts. CDR3 nucleotides: TGTGCCAGCAGCGACCCTAGCGGGGGGGTGGACGAGCAGTACTTC. Encoded protein: CASSDPSGGVDEQYF. The chain joins TRBV13 to TRBJ2-7; TRBD2 matches 12 bases. The CDR3 is 15 amino acids. J was trimmed by 5 bases and V by 5 bases; bases with no gene match: 7. Germline CDR1 PRHDT, CDR2 FYEKMQ (reference sequence).

The chain carries TRBV20-1 and TRBJ2-4; no clear D. The V end was cut by 3 bases, the J end by 4 bases, with 4 bases between. Germline-derived CDR1 and CDR2 are DFQATT and SNEGSKA (reference sequence). CDR3 length equals 11 residues. The CDR3 reads CSASRKNIQYF. The CDR3 bases are TGCAGTGCTAGTAGGAAAAACATTCAGTACTTC.

This clonotype was observed a few times. The chain has TRBV6-1 and TRBJ2-3; TRBD2 might be the D (6 bases). Germline V gives CDR1 MNHNS, CDR2 SASEGT. Trimming stripped 6 bases from V and 0 bases from J, with 10 bases between. This CDR3 has 14 residues. The CDR3 nucleotides read TGTGCCAGCAGATGGGACTCTAGCACAGATACGCAGTATTTT. It encodes CASRWDSSTDTQYF.

This chain uses TRBV25-1 with TRBJ1-1; D is ambiguous. There are 14 residues in the CDR3. V was clipped by 1 base and J by 4 bases, with 10 bases between them. Germline CDR1 and CDR2: MGHDK and SYGVNS. For the CDR3, the DNA is TGTGCCAGCAGTGAATTTGGAATCGGCACTGAAGCTTTCTTT. This gives the protein CASSEFGIGTEAFF.

J is TRBJ1-6 and V is TRBV2; 8 nucleotides align to TRBD1. CDR3 length: 13 residues. In germline, CDR1 is SNHLY, CDR2 FYNNEI. Trimming took 10 bases from V and 7 from J; bases not matched to a gene: 6. The CDR3 bases are TGTGCCAACCAAGGACAGGGAAATTCACCCCTCCACTTT. This sequence encodes CANQGQGNSPLHF.

The V call is TRBV19, the J call TRBJ1-2; D is unresolved. The CDR3 spans 13 residues. Germline CDR1 reads LNHDA; CDR2 reads SQIVND (reference sequence). V lost 5 bases, J lost 3 bases, and 10 bases lay in between. CDR3 amino acids: CASSSVGDYGYTF. The CDR3 region has the DNA TGTGCCAGTAGTTCGGTCGGGGACTATGGCTACACCTTC.